Listed here is a single TCR beta chain. This entry comes from a study of blood T cell repertoires in COVID-19. The length of the CDR3 is 18 residues. V lost 0 bases to trimming and J lost 1 base; unmatched junction nucleotides: 8. Germline values: CDR1 MNHEY, CDR2 SVGEGT. Libraries were prepared by immunoSEQ multiplex PCR; TCRdb keeps only in-frame clonotypes and omits some of them. Among approximately 200,000 clones listed, about nine tenths were seen once. This TCR came from a woman between 50 and 59 years old with acute or convalescent COVID-19. V is TRBV6-2 or TRBV6-3 and J is TRBJ2-2, with 7 bases lining up with TRBD1. The specimen sequenced was peripheral blood. The CDR3 spells CASSYSNRGPENTGELFF. In nucleotides, the CDR3 is TGTGCCAGCAGTTACTCGAACAGGGGTCCAGAGAACACCGGGGAGCTGTTTTTT.